The 28 T cell receptor beta chains below come from one sample, sequenced in a study of radiotherapy plus CTLA-4 blockade in lung cancer. Generated by immunoSEQ multiplex PCR, the TCRdb table keeps only in-frame clones and is missing some. The repertoire holds around 24,000 clones, with around 72% as singletons. The source was peripheral blood, collected from a patient treated with radiotherapy plus ipilimumab. These receptors were taken from a human donor with non-small cell lung cancer who had stable disease on radiotherapy plus ipilimumab.

This rearrangement joins TRBV6-1 to TRBJ1-2, with a weak D call TRBD1 (5 bases). Germline CDR1 MNHNS, CDR2 SASEGT. The CDR3 runs to 15 residues. V shed 7 bases and J shed 4 bases, with 19 bases lying between them. The CDR3 nucleotides are TGTGCCAGCATCCCAGGCGAGGGGCTAGGCTATGGCTACACCTTC. Protein product: CASIPGEGLGYGYTF.

V usage is TRBV6-6 and J usage is TRBJ2-1; D possibly corresponds to TRBD2 (5 bases). The V and J ends lost 0 bases and 6 bases respectively, with 9 bases between them. CDR3 length equals 14 residues. Per germline, CDR1 MNHNY and CDR2 SVGAGI (reference sequence). The CDR3 bases are TGTGCCAGCAGTTACTCTCGGGGATCCAATGAGCAGTTCTTC. It codes for CASSYSRGSNEQFF.

The V call is TRBV6-1, the J call TRBJ1-2; D unclear. The CDR3 consists of 13 residues. The germline gives CDR1 MNHNS, CDR2 SASEGT. Trimming took 0 bases from V and 12 from J, leaving 14 bases between them. This CDR3 reads CASSEARAGGHTF. CDR3 DNA sequence: TGTGCCAGCAGTGAAGCGCGGGCGGGAGGCCACACCTTC.

This chain joins TRBV6-5 and TRBJ2-2, with D perhaps given as TRBD1 or TRBD2 (5 bases each). The CDR3 sequence is 15 residues long. With 6 bases removed from V and 7 bases from J, the gap between germline ends came to 18 bases. CDR1 is MNHEY and CDR2 is SVGAGI in the germline V gene. CDR3 DNA: TGTGCCAGCAGCCGGGACCGGGTGCGTGTCGGGGAGCTGTTTTTT. Protein: CASSRDRVRVGELFF.

The CDR3: CASSSPYEQFF. Here the CDR3 DNA reads TGTGCCAGCAGTTCGCCGTATGAGCAGTTCTTC. This sequence joins TRBV28 and TRBJ2-1, with D unresolved. Trimming shortened V by 4 bases and J by 8 bases, and 6 bases separated the two germline ends. Germline V CDR1 and CDR2: MDHEN, SYDVKM. This CDR3 contains 11 residues.

In its sample, this clone was seen once. The chain joins TRBV7-9 to TRBJ2-1; 7 nucleotides agree with TRBD2. This CDR3 spans 14 amino acids. Losses at the gene ends were 8 bases for V and 0 bases for J; bases not matched to a gene: 4. The germline V gene has CDR1 SEHNR and CDR2 FQNEAQ (reference sequence). CDR3 nucleotide sequence: TGTGCCAGCGTCGGCGGGAGCTCCTACAATGAGCAGTTCTTC. Its translation: CASVGGSSYNEQFF.

The rearrangement uses TRBV6-6 and TRBJ1-5; no clear D. Trimming removed 2 bases from V and 4 bases from J, with 15 bases in between. This CDR3 is built from 16 residues. Germline assignment: CDR1 MNHNY and CDR2 SVGAGI (reference sequence). CDR3 loop: CASSYGWGEENQPQHF. The DNA of the CDR3 is TGTGCCAGCAGTTACGGGTGGGGTGAAGAAAATCAGCCCCAGCATTTT.

This clone came up a few times. V and J are TRBV7-9 and TRBJ1-4, with D possibly TRBD1 on 6 matching bases. Germline loops: CDR1 SEHNR, CDR2 FQNEAQ (reference sequence). The CDR3 loop spans 15 amino acids. The V gene lost 4 bases and the J gene lost 2 bases, with 11 bases spanning the gap. In DNA, the CDR3 is TGTGCCAGCAGCTCAGACACAGGGACTAATGAAAAACTGTTTTTT. Translation gives CASSSDTGTNEKLFF.

The chain couples TRBV5-4 to TRBJ1-2; D uncertain. The CDR3 loop spans 14 amino acids. CDR1 and CDR2 (germline): SGHNT, YYREEE (reference sequence). V shed 3 bases and J shed 0 bases, with 9 bases lying between them. This CDR3 reads CASSSPMSNYGYTF. The CDR3 nucleotides read TGTGCCAGCAGCTCACCAATGTCTAACTATGGCTACACCTTC.

Here the CDR3 DNA reads TGTGCCAGCAGCTTGACTAGCGGGAGTTTATACAATGAGCAGTTCTTC. Its protein product is CASSLTSGSLYNEQFF. This chain links TRBV5-5 with TRBJ2-1; 11 bases line up with TRBD2. The germline gives CDR1 SGHKS, CDR2 YYEKEE (reference sequence). V dropped 1 base and J dropped 4; count of bases not matched to a gene: 4. This CDR3 region has 16 residues.

The gene calls are TRBV5-6 and TRBJ1-1; D unclear. This CDR3 spans 11 amino acids. Germline CDR1 reads SGHDT; CDR2 reads YYEEEE. Trimming took off 2 bases at V and 6 bases at J, with 5 bases between the two ends. CDR3 DNA sequence: TGTGCCAGCAGCTTTAGGTCTGAAGCTTTCTTT. It specifies CASSFRSEAFF.

This clone was observed a few times. This chain links TRBV4-2 with TRBJ2-2; TRBD2 aligns across 7 bases. Germline assignment: CDR1 LGHNA and CDR2 YNFKEQ. There are 16 residues in the CDR3. V dropped 1 base and J dropped 5; count of bases not matched to a gene: 7. CDR3 sequence: CASSQGTAGETGELFF. The DNA for the CDR3 is TGTGCCAGCAGCCAAGGAACGGCGGGAGAGACCGGGGAGCTGTTTTTT.

In this sample, this clone turned up a few times. V and J are TRBV2 and TRBJ1-5; D is undetermined. This CDR3 has 13 residues. The germline V gene encodes CDR1 SNHLY and CDR2 FYNNEI. V lost 4 bases and J lost 5, with 9 bases in between. The CDR3 reads CASSARNYQPQHF. CDR3 DNA: TGTGCCAGCAGTGCCAGGAACTATCAGCCCCAGCATTTT.

The V gene is TRBV10-3, the J gene TRBJ1-2; D might be TRBD1 (5 bases). The CDR3 spans 11 residues. Germline V gene sequence: CDR1 ENHRY, CDR2 SYGVKD. Between the trimmed V and J ends, which lost 8 bases and 7 bases, there was a span of 11 bases. CDR3 loop: CAIGQGVGYTF. Written as DNA, the CDR3 is TGTGCCATCGGCCAGGGAGTTGGCTACACCTTC.

V usage is TRBV11-3 and J usage is TRBJ2-1; 10 nucleotides line up with TRBD2. V trimming: 6 bases; J trimming: 7 bases; junction bases outside the gene matches: 6. The V gene's germline CDR1 is SGHNT and CDR2 YENEEA. The CDR3 covers 14 residues. Written as DNA, the CDR3 is TGTGCCAGCAGGTCCCGACTAGCGGGTAATGAGCAGTTCTTC. Translation: CASRSRLAGNEQFF.

The rearrangement links TRBV5-1 to TRBJ2-7; D remains unclear. Germline assignment: CDR1 SGHRS and CDR2 YFSETQ. There are 13 residues in the CDR3. The V gene lost 4 bases and the J gene lost 3 bases, with 11 bases spanning the gap. CDR3 nucleotides: TGCGCCAGCAGCCTCACCCCAGTCTACGAGCAGTACTTC. Translated: CASSLTPVYEQYF. Combining the CDR3 with reference TRBV5-1 and TRBJ2-7 gives the whole variable domain KAGVTQTPRYLIKTRGQQVTLSCSPISGHRSVSWYQQTPGQGLQFLFEYFSETQRNKGNFPGRFSGRQFSNSRSEMNVSTLELGDSALYLCASSLTPVYEQYFGPGTRLTVT.

J is TRBJ1-2 and V is TRBV7-9; D perhaps matches TRBD1 (5 bases). Germline lookup yields CDR1 SEHNR and CDR2 FQNEAQ (reference sequence). The CDR3 is 15 amino acids. V lost 5 bases, J lost 4 bases, and 17 bases lay in between. Here the CDR3 reads CASSHLGGVAYGYTF. For the CDR3, the DNA is TGTGCCAGCAGCCACCTCGGGGGGGTAGCCTATGGCTACACCTTC. The full variable domain, its missing parts supplied by reference TRBV7-9 and TRBJ1-2, is DTGVSQNPRHKITKRGQNVTFRCDPISEHNRLYWYRQTLGQGPEFLTYFQNEAQLEKSRLLSDRFSAERPKGSFSTLEIQRTEQGDSAMYLCASSHLGGVAYGYTFGSGTRLTVV.

This clone was found a few times. V usage is TRBV5-5 and J usage is TRBJ2-7; perhaps TRBD1 as D (5 bases). V dropped 0 bases and J dropped 4 bases, with 14 bases sitting between them. The CDR3 has 15 amino acids. Germline V CDR1 and CDR2: SGHKS, YYEKEE (reference sequence). The CDR3 loop is CASSLVAQGMYEQYF. CDR3 sequence (DNA): TGTGCCAGCAGCTTGGTAGCCCAGGGTATGTACGAGCAGTACTTC. The full variable domain, its missing parts supplied by reference TRBV5-5 and TRBJ2-7, is DAGVTQSPTHLIKTRGQQVTLRCSPISGHKSVSWYQQVLGQGPQFIFQYYEKEERGRGNFPDRFSARQFPNYSSELNVNALLLGDSALYLCASSLVAQGMYEQYFGPGTRLTVT.

The chain has TRBV20-1 and TRBJ2-7; D ambiguous. The CDR3 is 11 amino acids. Germline values: CDR1 DFQATT, CDR2 SNEGSKA (reference sequence). V gave up 6 bases and J gave up 2 bases, with 8 bases separating them. DNA of the CDR3: TGCAGTGCGGAGACGGCCTACGAGCAGTACTTC. This encodes CSAETAYEQYF.

This chain joins TRBV7-9 and TRBJ1-2; tentative D call: TRBD1 (6 bases). Germline V lookup: CDR1 SEHNR, CDR2 FQNEAQ (reference sequence). V lost 10 bases to trimming and J lost 4 bases, with 16 bases between them. The CDR3 contains 13 residues. The CDR3: CATAKQGPYGYTF. The DNA for the CDR3 is TGTGCCACCGCAAAACAGGGTCCCTATGGCTACACCTTC.

The chain employs TRBV7-9 and TRBJ1-1, with 10 bases identical to TRBD1. The germline V gene has CDR1 SEHNR and CDR2 FQNEAQ (reference sequence). The CDR3 is 13 residues long. The V and J ends lost 5 bases and 11 bases, in that order; junction bases with no gene match: 8. CDR3 coding DNA: TGTGCCAGCAGCCCGACAGGGGGCTTGATTGCTTTCTTT. It encodes CASSPTGGLIAFF.

This chain links TRBV10-1 with TRBJ2-5; 7 bases are shared with TRBD1. Matching the DNA end better, TRBJ2-7 makes the J call doubtful. The germline gives CDR1 WNHNN, CDR2 SYGVQD (reference sequence). The CDR3 sequence is 14 residues long. For the CDR3, the DNA is TGCGCCAGCAGTGAACAGGGGTTCACCTACGAGCAGTACTTC. Its translation: CASSEQGFTYEQYF.

The chain joins TRBV2 to TRBJ2-7; 14 bases align to TRBD2. The V gene's germline CDR1 is SNHLY and CDR2 FYNNEI. CDR3 length: 14 residues. With 6 bases clipped from V and 6 bases from J, the junction kept 4 bases outside the gene matches. CDR3 loop: CASRGTSGRGEQYF. CDR3 sequence (DNA): TGTGCCAGCAGGGGGACTAGCGGGAGAGGCGAGCAGTACTTC. The whole variable domain, remainder taken from reference TRBV2 and TRBJ2-7, is EPEVTQTPSHQVTQMGQEVILRCVPISNHLYFYWYRQILGQKVEFLVSFYNNEISEKSEIFDDQFSVERPDGSNFTLKIRSTKLEDSAMYFCASRGTSGRGEQYFGPGTRLTVT.

The CDR3 loop is CASSGAIQETQYF. DNA for the CDR3: TGTGCCAGTAGTGGGGCTATCCAAGAGACCCAGTACTTC. The rearrangement joins TRBV19 to TRBJ2-5, with a tentative D call TRBD1 (5 bases). CDR1 and CDR2 (germline): LNHDA, SQIVND (reference sequence). V lost 5 bases to trimming and J lost 1 base, with 8 bases between them. This CDR3 spans 13 amino acids.

This clone was observed a handful of times. V usage is TRBV28 and J usage is TRBJ1-1; D might be TRBD1 (5 bases). V shed 1 base and J shed 4 bases, with 10 bases lying between them. Germline loops: CDR1 MDHEN, CDR2 SYDVKM. This CDR3 is 14 amino acids long. The CDR3 DNA reads TGTGCCAGCAGTTTATCGACAGCCCTCACTGAAGCTTTCTTT. Translating it yields CASSLSTALTEAFF.

V and J are TRBV19 and TRBJ1-2; D is perhaps TRBD1 (6 bases). Germline V gene data show CDR1 as LNHDA and CDR2 as SQIVND (reference sequence). V gave up 1 base and J gave up 6 bases, with 15 bases separating them. The CDR3 covers 15 residues. The DNA for the CDR3 is TGTGCCAGTAGTATAGGGTATCAGGGGAGAAATGGCTACACCTTC. Translating it yields CASSIGYQGRNGYTF.

The V call is TRBV6-5, the J call TRBJ2-7; D is ambiguous. The CDR3 is made up of 11 amino acids. Per the germline V gene, CDR1 is MNHEY and CDR2 is SVGAGI. The V end was cut by 5 bases, the J end by 4 bases, with 6 bases between. The CDR3 DNA follows: TGTGCCAGCAGTAAGGAGTACGAGCAGTACTTC. As protein: CASSKEYEQYF.

The gene calls are TRBV6-4 and TRBJ2-1; TRBD2 agrees at 14 bases. CDR1 MRHNA and CDR2 SNTAGT come from the germline V gene. This CDR3 has 15 residues. The ends lost 0 bases at V and 9 bases at J; junction bases unmatched: 1. CDR3 DNA sequence: TGTGCCAGCAGTGACTCGGGACTAGCGGGAGTTGAGCAGTTCTTC. This codes for CASSDSGLAGVEQFF.